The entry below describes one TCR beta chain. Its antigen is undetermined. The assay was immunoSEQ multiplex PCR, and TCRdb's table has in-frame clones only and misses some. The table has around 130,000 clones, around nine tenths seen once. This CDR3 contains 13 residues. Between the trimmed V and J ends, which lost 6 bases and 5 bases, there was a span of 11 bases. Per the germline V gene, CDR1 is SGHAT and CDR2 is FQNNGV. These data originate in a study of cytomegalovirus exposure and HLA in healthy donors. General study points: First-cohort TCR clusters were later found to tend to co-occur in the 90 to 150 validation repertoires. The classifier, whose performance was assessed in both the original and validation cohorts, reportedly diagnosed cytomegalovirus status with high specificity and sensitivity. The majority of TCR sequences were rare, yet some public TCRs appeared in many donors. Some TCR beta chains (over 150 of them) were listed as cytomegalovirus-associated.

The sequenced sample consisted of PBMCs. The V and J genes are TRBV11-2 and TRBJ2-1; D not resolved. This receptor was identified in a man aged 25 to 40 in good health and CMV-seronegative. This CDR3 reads CASSVRPDNEQFF. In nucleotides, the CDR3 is TGTGCCAGCAGTGTCAGGCCAGACAATGAGCAGTTCTTC. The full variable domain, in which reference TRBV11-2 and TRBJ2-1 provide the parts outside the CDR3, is EAGVAQSPRYKIIEKRQSVAFWCNPISGHATLYWYQQILGQGPKLLIQFQNNGVVDDSQLPKDRFSAERLKGVDSTLKIQPAKLEDSAVYLCASSVRPDNEQFFGPGTRLTVL.